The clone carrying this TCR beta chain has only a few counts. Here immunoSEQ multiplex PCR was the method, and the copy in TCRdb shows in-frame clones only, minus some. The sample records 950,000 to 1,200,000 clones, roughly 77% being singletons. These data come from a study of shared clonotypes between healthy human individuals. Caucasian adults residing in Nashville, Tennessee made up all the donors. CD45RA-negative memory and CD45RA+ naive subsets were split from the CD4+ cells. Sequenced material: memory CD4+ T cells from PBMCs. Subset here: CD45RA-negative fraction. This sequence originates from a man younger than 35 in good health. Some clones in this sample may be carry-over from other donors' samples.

Here the CDR3 reads CASSGAGTVGREQFF. CDR3 coding DNA: TGTGCCAGCAGTGGTGCCGGGACCGTCGGTCGTGAGCAGTTCTTC. The V and J genes are TRBV5-8 and TRBJ2-1; either TRBD1 or TRBD2 may supply D (5 bases each). V gave up 5 bases and J gave up 9 bases, with 21 bases separating them. CDR3 length: 15 amino acids. Germline CDR1 and CDR2: SGHTS and YDEGEE.